This TCR beta chain emerged from a study of regulatory T cells in long-lasting Graves disease. V lost 5 bases and J lost 1, with 17 bases in between. Germline CDR1 MNHEY, CDR2 SVGEGT. This CDR3 comprises 17 residues. Time point meaning: persistent/refractory GD, antithyroid drugs over 5 years with positive TRAb. From PBMCs, RNA was extracted and then used to make the TCR library. Combining iRepertoire HTBI primers with Arm-PCR of CDR3 regions, the authors built TCR beta libraries. TCRdb used MiXCR to reprocess the multiplex PCR reads, holding one entry per CDR3 protein. Of approximately 500,000 distinct CDR3 sequences listed, around a fifth were seen once; the top ten hold roughly 7%. This clonotype was recorded at least ten times.

Sequences were derived from peripheral blood mononuclear cells (PBMCs), sampled when the disease was refractory, from a patient treated with antithyroid drugs. This chain connects TRBV6-2 or TRBV6-3 to TRBJ2-2; no firm D call. This TCR came from a female donor with Graves disease. The CDR3 region is CASSEFPQVGNTGELFF. In DNA form, the CDR3 reads TGTGCCAGCAGTGAATTCCCGCAGGTTGGGAACACCGGGGAGCTGTTTTTT.